This TCR beta chain appears in the sequencing data of a study of control samples from healthy donors and cancer patients. Profiling relied on immunoSEQ multiplex PCR, and the TCRdb table lists in-frame clones only, not all of them. The sample has about 100,000 clones; roughly 84% are singletons. This clone came up a few times. Trimming removed 2 bases from V and 4 bases from J, with 14 bases in between. Germline loops: CDR1 SEHNR, CDR2 FQNEAQ (reference sequence). The CDR3 is made up of 15 amino acids. The clonotype originates from a woman aged 50 to 65 in good health. This sequence joins TRBV7-9 and TRBJ1-1, with D hard to call. The sequencing input was blood. Written as DNA, the CDR3 is TGTGCCAGCAGCTTACGTTCCTCGGCGAGCACTGAAGCTTTCTTT. Translated, it gives CASSLRSSASTEAFF.